The rows below give T cell receptor beta chains drawn from one sample of a study of OX40 agonist ivuxolimab in advanced cancers. The method was immunoSEQ multiplex PCR; TCRdb's version includes in-frame clones alone and lacks a portion of them. The sample carries tens of thousands of clones, 91% recorded once. The material was CD4+ or CD8+ T cells sorted from blood, obtained in a trial of the OX40 agonist ivuxolimab. Receptor source: an adult with an advanced solid tumor such as melanoma, head and neck, liver or kidney cancer. Each CDR3 is given with its conserved first and last residue. Clone size, where shown, is once, few, many, or a class for clones that have expanded.

TRBV29-1,NA,CSLTRNTEAFF
TRBV28,NA,CASSFLGHLSEQYF
TRBV28,NA,CASSSTLGRGRGYTF
TRBV18,NA,CASSLSDRSGEQYF
TRBV6-1,NA,CASSGDSRYEQYF
TRBV2,NA,CASHPSGPGETQYF
TRBV7-3,NA,CASSQGRGYSPLHF
TRBV11-2,NA,CASSPGLAEYNEQFF
TRBV5-1,once,CASSLVSGSTYEQYF
TRBV28,NA,CASSLTAGEAFF
TRBV4-1,NA,CASSQGQGGIEKLFF
TRBV28,NA,CASRTGTSGSYEQYF
TRBV19,NA,CASSIMGVTEAFF
TRBV5-1,few,CASSQGTSGGGNEQFF
TRBV30,NA,CAWNGGAQPQHF
TRBV5-6,NA,CASTIWGNYGYTF
TRBV7-9,NA,CASSLEQTSNIQYF
TRBV28,NA,CASSLWDRGNEKLFF
TRBV12-5,NA,CASGSWTGNTDTQYF
TRBV5-1,NA,CASSLGPGAIAEKLFF
TRBV18,once,CASSPTSSTDTQYF
TRBV11-3,NA,CASRLQDTQYF
TRBV5-1,NA,CASRGGGYEQYF
TRBV5-1,NA,CASSLSAQADEAFF
TRBV7-6,NA,CASSENSGPNTGELFF
TRBV27,NA,CASRPRQGRTEAFF
TRBV7-2,NA,CASSFSGAEQYF
TRBV12-5,NA,CASGLIRGHWEPSSYNEQFF
TRBV7-2,NA,CASSVGTTNQETQYF
TRBV27,NA,CASSFGQGLSYEQYF
TRBV5-1,NA,CASSLGQNYGYTF
TRBV2,NA,CASGLALAGVMQETQYF
TRBV5-1,NA,CASSFSATNEKLFF
TRBV6-1,NA,CASRRTAAEAFF
TRBV27,NA,CASSFNPPDGGIGNIQYF
TRBV7-2,NA,CASSPGGRATDTQYF
TRBV19,NA,CASSPLSGSGVGTQYF
TRBV19,once,CASSMGGRVSGANVLTF
TRBV7-3,NA,CASSPSRSSYNEQFF
TRBV7-2,NA,CASSLESGAGANVLTF
TRBV7-8,NA,CASSRSTSGSPYEQYF
TRBV7-2,NA,CASSTGKAGGRGGTQYF
TRBV6-1,NA,CASSESWQPETQYF
TRBV29-1,NA,CSVEGSGRGGQYF
TRBV9,NA,CASSEGLAGAETQYF
TRBV4-2,NA,CASTATSAQAHEQYF
TRBV28,NA,CASRTRGYNEQFF
TRBV11-1,NA,CASMPGLAGASSYEQYF
TRBV15,NA,CATSSAPGGRYEQYF
TRBV7-2,NA,CASSASSGRDQPQHF
TRBV7-2,NA,CASSYGTIAYNEQFF
TRBV2,NA,CASSETDRGQFF
TRBV14,NA,CASSQGGQGRLTQYF
TRBV7-2,NA,CASSLTRGNPWETQYF
TRBV9,few,CASSVEPSGSYEQYF
TRBV2,NA,CASSHGEREFAEQFF
TRBV5-4,NA,CASSSQRQGTTEAFF
TRBV5-6,NA,CASSFRSTYEQYF
TRBV11-1,once,CASSPIAGKPEQYF